The TCR beta chain under discussion was sequenced for a study of blood T cell repertoires in COVID-19 (dated by TCRdb to 2018 to 2021). With regard to the full study: Samples covering the acute and convalescent phases of COVID-19 were provided by collaborators in the United States, Italy and Spain. A freely available public database, intended as a resource for researchers studying the immune response to SARS-CoV-2, is where the repertoires were released. The prospective study material was composed of cDNA or gDNA derived from T cells, B-cell-depleted T cells, or PBMCs. HLA class I and class II types, where available, came from metadata supplied by the sample provider rather than from assay-based typing. Sample metadata almost always included a de-identified subject ID, COVID-19 status, age in years and sex. Samples came from the ongoing ImmuneRACE study (first 160 participants) plus 1,254 subjects from 6 global collaborators. The dataset comprised deeply sampled blood TCRbeta repertoires from subjects exposed to, actively infected with, or recovered from COVID-19.

V drops 5 bases and J drops 1 base, leaving 11 bases in between. Based on the germline V gene (reference sequence), the CDR1 and CDR2 sequences are PRHDT and FYEKMQ. Measured from the cysteine to the phenylalanine, the CDR3 is 14 residues long. Just CDR3 DNA is preserved here, 42 bases in frame from base 1. TCRbeta CDR3 regions were amplified from genomic DNA by means of the immunoSEQ Assay, a bias-controlled multiplex PCR. The original pipeline was this. Within the assay, amplification of reference gene primers was used to estimate how many nucleated cells each sample contained. Sequence reads were collapsed and filtered to measure the absolute abundance of every unique TCRbeta CDR3 rearrangement. For each sample, productive Simpson clonality was calculated as the square root of Simpson's diversity index across productive rearrangements. Sourced from immuneACCESS, this table was stored by TCRdb with only in-frame sequences that have V and J called. A share of the clones is absent; for the studies checked, an unresolved V gene accounts for under half, and the remainder has no known explanation. From that table come the V and J calls and clone size; the DNA was used to work out D and trimming. In all, the sample holds 130,000 or so clones, and 80% to 90% of those were seen once. The ten largest clones capture 2% to 2.5% of the sample.

For this clone: This receptor's antigen is unknown. No much larger clone is present one base from it, and per-base qualities are unavailable.

Collaborating institutions collected whole blood in K2EDTA tubes following their own protocols. Collaborator samples were shipped for TCRbeta analysis as frozen whole blood, isolated PBMCs, or DNA extracted from either sample type. On the study overall, not on this receptor specifically: The amount of clinical and demographic metadata varied by source and participant and was provided uncurated.

The clonotype was recovered from a man between 45 and 60 years old with active COVID-19. Sequencing used peripheral blood. Recombination connected TRBV13 to TRBJ1-1; the D region possibly corresponds to TRBD1 (6 bases align). Here the CDR3 is given as CASSPTDRNTEAFF. Here is the DNA: TGTGCCAGCAGCCCTACGGACAGGAACACTGAAGCTTTCTTT.